Each of the 21 T cell receptor beta chains below was sequenced from the same sample in a study of T cell repertoires in ileal Crohn's disease. Sequencing was performed with immunoSEQ multiplex PCR; in TCRdb, only in-frame clones are kept and a portion is missing. The data contain more than 11,000 clones, 87% of them singletons. Sequencing was carried out using ileal tissue. The receptors originated from an adult with Crohn's disease.

This chain joins TRBV7-8 and TRBJ1-1, with TRBD1 matching over 10 bases. The CDR3 spans 16 residues. Germline CDR1 reads SGHVS; CDR2 reads FQNEAQ. The V and J ends lost 4 bases and 4 bases, in that order; junction bases with no gene match: 9. Here the CDR3 reads CASSYPGTGDSTEAFF. The CDR3 coding sequence is TGTGCCAGCAGCTACCCCGGGACAGGGGATAGCACTGAAGCTTTCTTT. Full variable domain (missing parts from reference TRBV7-8 and TRBJ1-1): GAGVSQSPRYKVAKRGQDVALRCDPISGHVSLFWYQQALGQGPEFLTYFQNEAQLDKSGLPSDRFFAERPEGSVSTLKIQRTQQEDSAVYLCASSYPGTGDSTEAFFGQGTRLTVV.

The V and J genes are TRBV19 and TRBJ2-7, with unresolved D. The CDR3 has 14 amino acids. Germline loops: CDR1 LNHDA, CDR2 SQIVND (reference sequence). Trimming cost V 2 bases and J 2 bases, with 10 bases left between them. The CDR3: CASSITFKAYEQYF. CDR3 nucleotides: TGTGCCAGTAGTATAACTTTCAAAGCCTACGAGCAGTACTTC.

This clone has a single count. The V gene is TRBV6-5, the J gene TRBJ2-5; D unclear. The better agreement between TRBJ2-7 and the DNA end casts doubt on the J call. The CDR3 totals 11 residues. Germline V gene lookup returns CDR1 MNHEY and CDR2 SVGAGI. CDR3 residues: CASSQRFEQYF. Written as DNA, the CDR3 is TGTGCCAGCAGTCAACGCTTCGAGCAGTACTTC.

The chain joins TRBV6-4 to TRBJ2-2; TRBD2 matches 8 bases. CDR1 is MRHNA and CDR2 is SNTAGT in the germline V gene. CDR3 length equals 15 residues. The J segment lost 4 bases and the V segment lost 3 bases, leaving 4 bases of the junction unmatched. In DNA form, the CDR3 reads TGTGCCAGCAGTGAAGAGGCGGGAGGCACCGGGGAGCTGTTTTTT. Translation gives CASSEEAGGTGELFF.

This clone was found once. The V gene is TRBV7-9, the J gene TRBJ2-1, with 10 bases aligning to TRBD2. Germline assignment: CDR1 SEHNR and CDR2 FQNEAQ (reference sequence). The CDR3 sequence is 14 residues long. The J segment lost 6 bases and the V segment lost 5 bases, leaving 4 bases of the junction unmatched. This CDR3 is CASSGGLAVNEQFF. The CDR3 DNA is TGTGCCAGCAGCGGCGGACTAGCGGTCAATGAGCAGTTCTTC.

The chain employs TRBV29-1 and TRBJ1-1; 8 positions agree with TRBD1. The CDR3 extends over 13 amino acids. Germline CDR1 is SQVTM and CDR2 is ANQGSEA. With 5 bases clipped from V and 10 bases from J, the junction kept 12 bases outside the gene matches. The CDR3 nucleotides read TGCAGCGTTCCGATAGGACAGGGCCAAGGAGCTTTCTTT. As protein: CSVPIGQGQGAFF.

This chain joins TRBV6-1 and TRBJ2-1, with 10 bases matching TRBD2. The CDR3 runs 13 residues. Germline loops: CDR1 MNHNS, CDR2 SASEGT. The junction had 2 bases not matched to a gene; V was cut back by 5 bases and J by 7 bases. The CDR3 DNA sequence: TGTGCCAGCAGTAGCGGGGGGGGTAATGAGCAGTTCTTC. Translated, it gives CASSSGGGNEQFF.

This chain links TRBV7-2 with TRBJ2-6, with TRBD2 as a possible D gene (6 bases). This CDR3 has 13 amino acids. The germline V and J ends were trimmed by 10 bases and 2 bases, with 9 bases remaining between them. Germline V gene sequence: CDR1 SGHTA, CDR2 FQGNSA. The CDR3 reads CAIGGPGANVLTF. Written as DNA, the CDR3 is TGTGCCATCGGGGGTCCTGGGGCCAACGTCCTGACTTTC.

This rearrangement joins TRBV7-3 to TRBJ1-1; TRBD1 aligns across 7 bases. The V gene's germline CDR1 is SGHTA and CDR2 FQGTGA. J lost 3 bases, V lost 8 bases, and 3 bases had no gene match. The CDR3 sequence is 12 residues long. This CDR3 reads CASSTGDTEAFF. CDR3 sequence (DNA): TGTGCCAGCTCTACAGGGGACACTGAAGCTTTCTTT.

This chain connects TRBV6-5 to TRBJ2-5; TRBD1 might be the D (5 bases). The germline gives CDR1 MNHEY, CDR2 SVGAGI. The CDR3 runs to 15 residues. V shed 8 bases and J shed 1 base, with 17 bases lying between them. The DNA for the CDR3 is TGTGCCAGCTCCAGACAGATCTCCTCCCAAGAGACCCAGTACTTC. Its protein product is CASSRQISSQETQYF.

This clone was seen a handful of times. The V call is TRBV9, the J call TRBJ2-3, with 7 bases matching TRBD2. Germline V gene lookup returns CDR1 SGDLS and CDR2 YYNGEE. This CDR3 comprises 14 residues. Trimming cost V 4 bases and J 2 bases; bases outside gene matches: 4. The CDR3 DNA sequence: TGTGCCAGCAGCCCAGCGGGGCCCACAGATACGCAGTATTTT. Amino acids: CASSPAGPTDTQYF. Complete variable domain (other parts from reference TRBV9 and TRBJ2-3): DSGVTQTPKHLITATGQRVTLRCSPRSGDLSVYWYQQSLDQGLQFLIQYYNGEERAKGNILERFSAQQFPDLHSELNLSSLELGDSALYFCASSPAGPTDTQYFGPGTRLTVL.

The chain couples TRBV25-1 to TRBJ1-5, with TRBD1 identical over 10 bases. CDR3 length: 16 amino acids. The germline gives CDR1 MGHDK, CDR2 SYGVNS. The trim removed 5 bases at V and 2 bases at J, leaving 6 bases unmatched. The CDR3 sequence: CASSQTGGSGNQPQHF. The CDR3 DNA is TGTGCCAGCAGTCAGACAGGGGGCAGTGGCAATCAGCCCCAGCATTTT.

The CDR3 reads CASRTSGGTGELFF. For the CDR3, the DNA is TGTGCCAGCAGAACTAGCGGGGGAACCGGGGAGCTGTTTTTT. This rearrangement joins TRBV5-4 to TRBJ2-2; 11 bases align to TRBD2. V was pared by 5 bases and J by 5 bases, with 2 bases of the junction left unmatched. The CDR3 is 14 residues long. Germline lookup yields CDR1 SGHNT and CDR2 YYREEE (reference sequence). Together with reference TRBV5-4 and TRBJ2-2, the CDR3 gives the full variable domain: ETGVTQSPTHLIKTRGQQVTLRCSSQSGHNTVSWYQQALGQGPQFIFQYYREEENGRGNFPPRFSGLQFPNYSSELNVNALELDDSALYLCASRTSGGTGELFFGEGSRLTVL.

The chain recombines TRBV19 with TRBJ2-3; 14 nucleotides match TRBD2. Trimming cost V 6 bases and J 4 bases; bases outside gene matches: 3. The CDR3 length is 15 residues. Germline V gene sequence: CDR1 LNHDA, CDR2 SQIVND (reference sequence). The CDR3 sequence is CASSPTSGGADTQYF. In DNA, the CDR3 is TGTGCCAGTAGCCCGACTAGCGGGGGGGCAGATACGCAGTATTTT.

The V gene is TRBV29-1, the J gene TRBJ1-2, with unresolved D. Germline V gives CDR1 SQVTM, CDR2 ANQGSEA. V was shortened by 7 bases and J by 6 bases, with 24 bases between the two germline ends. The CDR3 contains 15 residues. This CDR3 is CSASGLSHGYHGYTF. The CDR3 region has the DNA TGCAGCGCTTCGGGTCTTAGCCACGGTTACCATGGCTACACCTTC.

The chain couples TRBV19 to TRBJ1-4; TRBD1 might be the D (5 bases). This CDR3 has 14 residues. V was clipped by 3 bases and J by 8 bases, with 13 bases between them. Germline V gene sequence: CDR1 LNHDA, CDR2 SQIVND (reference sequence). CDR3 loop: CASSIRQSREKLFF. The CDR3 bases are TGTGCCAGTAGTATCCGACAGAGTCGGGAAAAACTGTTTTTT.

This clone appeared a single time. The rearrangement uses TRBV5-5 and TRBJ2-5, with 12 bases that match TRBD2. V dropped 5 bases and J dropped 2; count of bases not matched to a gene: 1. The CDR3 contains 14 residues. Germline values: CDR1 SGHKS, CDR2 YYEKEE (reference sequence). The CDR3 region is CASSGTSGQETQYF. CDR3 coding DNA: TGTGCCAGCAGTGGGACTAGCGGGCAAGAGACCCAGTACTTC.

This clone is a singleton in its sample. V usage is TRBV7-2 and J usage is TRBJ2-1, with 8 bases aligning to TRBD2. Germline V gene lookup returns CDR1 SGHTA and CDR2 FQGNSA. V was pared by 6 bases and J by 1 base, with 5 bases of the junction left unmatched. The CDR3 has 15 residues. This chain's CDR3 is CASRPAGVSYNEQFF. DNA for the CDR3: TGTGCCAGCAGACCAGCGGGAGTGTCCTACAATGAGCAGTTCTTC.

The chain joins TRBV6-5 to TRBJ2-5; D gene ambiguous. Germline V gene sequence: CDR1 MNHEY, CDR2 SVGAGI. The CDR3 consists of 13 residues. Trimming removed 5 bases from V and 7 bases from J, with 14 bases in between. The CDR3 DNA sequence: TGTGCCAGCAGTGCCCCCGGGTTTGGGACCCAGTACTTC. It encodes CASSAPGFGTQYF.

Worth noting for this clone: Other DNA sequences in this specimen translate into the identical CDR3. The chain joins TRBV5-4 to TRBJ2-7, with TRBD2 matching 7 bases. CDR1 is SGHNT, CDR2 YYREEE, per germline (reference sequence). The V gene end was trimmed by 4 bases and the J gene end by 0 bases; junction bases not matched to a gene: 4. This CDR3 has 14 amino acids. CDR3 nucleotide sequence: TGTGCCAGCAGCCTCGGACTAGACTCCTACGAGCAGTACTTC. Translating it yields CASSLGLDSYEQYF.

This chain connects TRBV28 to TRBJ1-1, with 8 bases that match TRBD1. V shed 4 bases, J shed 1 base, and the junction held 2 bases outside the gene matches. This CDR3 comprises 14 residues. Germline CDR1 MDHEN, CDR2 SYDVKM. Here the CDR3 reads CASSSGGGNTEAFF. DNA of the CDR3: TGTGCCAGCAGTTCAGGGGGCGGGAACACTGAAGCTTTCTTT.